The clone carrying this TCR beta chain was seen repeatedly, ten times or more. The antigen is unknown. This specimen comes from a study of CD8+CD57+ T cells in acquired aplastic anemia. Regarding the study as a whole: Comparison of patients with controls identified about 27 shared CD8+ CDR3 sequences.

It was patients with CD8+CD57+ cell expansion by flow cytometry who were chosen for sequencing. The study profiled TCR beta VDJ and CDR3 using genomic DNA as template. TCRdb passed the reads through MiXCR, listing each CDR3 protein once. The sample yields under 200,000 distinct CDR3 sequences, roughly 48% seen once. Germline V gene lookup returns CDR1 SGHVS and CDR2 FNYEAQ. V lost 5 bases, J lost 0 bases, and 16 bases lay in between. This CDR3 has 17 residues. The sequence was collected from a human donor with aplastic anemia. Sequenced input: sorted CD4+, CD8+, or CD8+CD57+ T cells (not recorded which) from PBMCs. The chain has TRBV7-6 and TRBJ2-2; D is perhaps TRBD2 (6 bases). CDR3 nucleotides: TGTGCCAGCAGCCCTACTGTAGCGGACGCGAACACCGGGGAGCTGTTTTTT. It yields the protein CASSPTVADANTGELFF.